The present T cell receptor (beta chain) was sequenced within a study of T cell changes during pregnancy in multiple sclerosis. The method was immunoSEQ multiplex PCR; TCRdb's version includes in-frame clones alone and lacks a portion of them. The data show roughly 35,000 clones, approximately 90% seen once. V trimming: 4 bases; J trimming: 2 bases; junction bases outside the gene matches: 10. Germline lookup yields CDR1 GTSNPN and CDR2 SVGIG (reference sequence). The CDR3 is 15 amino acids. The clonotype originates from a female donor with multiple sclerosis, enrolled in a pregnancy study. This rearrangement joins TRBV30 to TRBJ1-2, with 7 bases fitting TRBD1. The sample here was CD4+ T cells from peripheral blood mononuclear cells, taken after pregnancy. CDR3 bases: TGTGCCTGGAAAACAGGGGAAGAGTCGAACTATGGCTACACCTTC. Translated, it gives CAWKTGEESNYGYTF.